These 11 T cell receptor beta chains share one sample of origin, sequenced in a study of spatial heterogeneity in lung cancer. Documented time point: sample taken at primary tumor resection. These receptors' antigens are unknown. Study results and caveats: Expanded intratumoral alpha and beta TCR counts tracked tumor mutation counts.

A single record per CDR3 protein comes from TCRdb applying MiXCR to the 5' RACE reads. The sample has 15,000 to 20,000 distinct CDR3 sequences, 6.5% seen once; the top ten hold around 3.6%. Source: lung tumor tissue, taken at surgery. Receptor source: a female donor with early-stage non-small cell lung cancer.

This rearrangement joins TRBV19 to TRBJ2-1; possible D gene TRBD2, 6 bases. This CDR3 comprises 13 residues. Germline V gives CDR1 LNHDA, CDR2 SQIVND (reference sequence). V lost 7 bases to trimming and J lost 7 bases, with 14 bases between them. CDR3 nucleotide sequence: TGTGCCAGTATGGGGACTCCCGGGAATGAGCAGTTCTTC. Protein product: CASMGTPGNEQFF.

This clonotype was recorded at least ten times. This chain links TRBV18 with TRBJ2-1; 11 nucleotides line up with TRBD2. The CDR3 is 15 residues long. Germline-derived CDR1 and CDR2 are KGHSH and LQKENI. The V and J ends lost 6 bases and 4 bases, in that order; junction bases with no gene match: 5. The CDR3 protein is CASSPRTSGYNEQFF. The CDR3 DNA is TGTGCCAGCTCTCCTCGGACTAGCGGGTACAATGAGCAGTTCTTC.

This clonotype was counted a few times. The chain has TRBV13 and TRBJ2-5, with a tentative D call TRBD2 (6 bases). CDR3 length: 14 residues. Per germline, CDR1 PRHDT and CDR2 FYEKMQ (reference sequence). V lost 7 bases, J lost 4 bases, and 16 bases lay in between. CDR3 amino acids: CASTQRGMVETQYF. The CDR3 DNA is TGTGCCAGCACCCAACGGGGGATGGTAGAGACCCAGTACTTC.

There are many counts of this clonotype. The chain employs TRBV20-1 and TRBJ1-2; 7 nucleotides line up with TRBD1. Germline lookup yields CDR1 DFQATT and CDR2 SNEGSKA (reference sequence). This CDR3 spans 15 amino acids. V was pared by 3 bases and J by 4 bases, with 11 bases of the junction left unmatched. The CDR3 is CSARERRQGSYGYTF. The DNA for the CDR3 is TGCAGTGCTAGGGAGCGGAGACAGGGCTCCTATGGCTACACCTTC.

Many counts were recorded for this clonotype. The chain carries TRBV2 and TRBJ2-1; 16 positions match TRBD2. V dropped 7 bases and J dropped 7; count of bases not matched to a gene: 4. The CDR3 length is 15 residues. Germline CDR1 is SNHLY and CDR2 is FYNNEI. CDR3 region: CASKPGLAGGNEQFF. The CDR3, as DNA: TGTGCCAGCAAACCGGGACTAGCGGGAGGGAATGAGCAGTTCTTC.

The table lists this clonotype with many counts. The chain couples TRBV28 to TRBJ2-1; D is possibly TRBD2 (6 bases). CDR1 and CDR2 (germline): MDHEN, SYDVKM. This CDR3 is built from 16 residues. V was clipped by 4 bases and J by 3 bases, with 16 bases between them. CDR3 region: CASSSYKRASYNEQFF. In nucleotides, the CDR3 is TGTGCCAGCAGTTCTTATAAGCGGGCAAGCTACAATGAGCAGTTCTTC.

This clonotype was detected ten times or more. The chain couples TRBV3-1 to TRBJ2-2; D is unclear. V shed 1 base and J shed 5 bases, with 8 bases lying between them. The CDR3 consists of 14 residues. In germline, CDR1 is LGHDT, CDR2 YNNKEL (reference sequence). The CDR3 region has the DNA TGTGCCAGCAGCCAAGCGTTCCGGACCGGGGAGCTGTTTTTT. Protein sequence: CASSQAFRTGELFF.

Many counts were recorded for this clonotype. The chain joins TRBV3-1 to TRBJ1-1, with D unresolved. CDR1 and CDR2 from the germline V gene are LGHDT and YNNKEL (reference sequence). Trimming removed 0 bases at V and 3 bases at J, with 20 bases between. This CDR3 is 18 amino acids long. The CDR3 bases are TGTGCCAGCAGCCAAGAAACGGCATTTGCGACCCCGGACACTGAAGCTTTCTTT. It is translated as CASSQETAFATPDTEAFF.

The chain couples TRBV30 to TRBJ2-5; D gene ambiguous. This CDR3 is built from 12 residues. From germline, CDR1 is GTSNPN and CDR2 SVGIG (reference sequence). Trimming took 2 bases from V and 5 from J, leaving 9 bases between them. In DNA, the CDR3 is TGTGCCTGGAGTAAGGGTATGGAGACCCAGTACTTC. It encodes CAWSKGMETQYF.

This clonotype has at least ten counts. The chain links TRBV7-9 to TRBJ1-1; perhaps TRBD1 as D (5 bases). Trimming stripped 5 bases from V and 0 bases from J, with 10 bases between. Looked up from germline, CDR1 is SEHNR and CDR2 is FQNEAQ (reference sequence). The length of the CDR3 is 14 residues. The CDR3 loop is CASSPTALNTEAFF. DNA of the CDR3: TGTGCCAGCAGCCCGACAGCTCTGAACACTGAAGCTTTCTTT.

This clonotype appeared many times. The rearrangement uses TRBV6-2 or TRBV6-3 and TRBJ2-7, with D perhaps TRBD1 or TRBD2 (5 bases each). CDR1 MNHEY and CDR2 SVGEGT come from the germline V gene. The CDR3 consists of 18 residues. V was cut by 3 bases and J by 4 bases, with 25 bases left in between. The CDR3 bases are TGTGCCAGCAGTTATTATGAAAAGGACGGGGCTGAAAAGTACGAGCAGTACTTC. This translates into CASSYYEKDGAEKYEQYF.